This is a list of T cell receptor beta chains from one sample in a study of PD-1 blockade in classical Hodgkin lymphoma. This table comes from immunoSEQ multiplex PCR, and its TCRdb copy is limited to in-frame clones, with some not included. The sample lists some 64,000 clones, 70% to 90% occurring once. Here the sequenced sample was peripheral blood mononuclear cells (PBMCs), taken at baseline. The receptors come from a human donor with classical Hodgkin lymphoma. CDR3s include the opening cysteine and the closing phenylalanine or tryptophan. A D gene is named only where the DNA matches it firmly. Clone size is given for some rows only: seen once, a few or many times, or a class if the clone is expanded.

d_call,v_call,j_call,clone_size,cdr3_aa,cdr3_nt
NA,TRBV7-9,TRBJ2-3,NA,CASSPLGDLPTDTQYF,TGTGCCAGCAGCCCATTAGGGGACTTACCCACAGATACGCAGTATTTT
NA,TRBV7-9,TRBJ1-5,NA,CASSLNRLGLGNQPQHF,TGTGCCAGCAGCTTAAACAGGTTAGGACTTGGCAATCAGCCCCAGCATTTT
NA,TRBV2,TRBJ1-2,once,CASIAEDRANYGYTF,TGTGCCAGCATAGCTGAGGACAGAGCTAACTATGGCTACACCTTC
NA,TRBV2,TRBJ1-1,NA,CASRGHLNTEAFF,TGTGCCAGCAGAGGACATCTGAACACTGAAGCTTTCTTT
NA,TRBV14,TRBJ2-7,NA,CASSHNRRLDEQYF,TGTGCCAGCAGCCATAACAGGAGACTAGACGAGCAGTACTTC
NA,TRBV5-6,TRBJ2-7,few,CASSFDGGDRYEQYF,TGTGCCAGCAGCTTTGACGGGGGCGACCGTTACGAGCAGTACTTC
NA,TRBV10-3,TRBJ2-7,NA,CASTLAPLTRDEQYF,TGTGCCAGCACCCTGGCGCCCCTAACTAGGGACGAGCAGTACTTC
NA,TRBV2,TRBJ1-2,NA,CASPPVNYGYTF,TGTGCCTCTCCCCCCGTCAACTATGGCTACACCTTC
NA,TRBV6-5,TRBJ2-7,NA,CASSPTGYWEQYF,TGTGCCAGCTCGCCTACAGGTTATTGGGAGCAGTACTTC
NA,TRBV7-2,TRBJ2-7,NA,CASSPGLTYEQYF,TGTGCCAGCAGCCCCGGGCTGACCTACGAGCAGTACTTC
NA,TRBV4-3,TRBJ2-1,once,CASSQDGQGGAYNEQFF,TGCGCCAGCAGCCAAGACGGTCAGGGAGGAGCCTACAATGAGCAGTTCTTC
NA,TRBV27,TRBJ2-2,NA,CASSPGGPIDGELFF,TGTGCCAGCAGTCCCGGGGGGCCGATCGACGGGGAGCTGTTTTTT
NA,TRBV5-4,TRBJ2-7,NA,CASSPFRTKEQYF,TGTGCCAGCAGCCCATTCCGGACAAAAGAGCAGTACTTC
NA,TRBV19,TRBJ2-7,NA,CASSIAGPTYEQYF,TGTGCCAGTAGTATAGCCGGGCCCACCTACGAGCAGTACTTC
NA,TRBV4-3,TRBJ1-3,NA,CASSQVGGPGNTIYF,TGCGCCAGCAGCCAAGTAGGGGGGCCTGGAAACACCATATATTTT
NA,TRBV6-1,TRBJ2-1,NA,CASLEASGSYNEQFF,TGTGCCAGTTTGGAAGCGTCCGGATCCTACAATGAGCAGTTCTTC
TRBD1,TRBV9,TRBJ1-3,NA,CASSEGWGQTFSSGNTIYF,TGTGCCAGCAGCGAAGGCTGGGGACAGACTTTTAGCTCTGGAAACACCATATATTTT
NA,TRBV20-1,TRBJ1-2,once,CSAGAVGGYTF,TGCAGTGCTGGGGCGGTGGGGGGCTACACCTTC
NA,TRBV7-8,TRBJ1-1,NA,CASSPLSGYMNTEAFF,TGTGCCAGCAGCCCCCTCTCGGGGTACATGAACACTGAAGCTTTCTTT
TRBD2,TRBV9,TRBJ2-2,NA,CASSALAGIKNTGELFF,TGTGCCAGCAGCGCCCTAGCGGGGATAAAGAACACCGGGGAGCTGTTTTTT
NA,TRBV7-8,TRBJ1-5,NA,CASSLMSRSNQPQHF,TGTGCCAGCAGCTTAATGAGCAGGAGCAATCAGCCCCAGCATTTT
NA,TRBV5-1,TRBJ2-2,NA,CASSLVGASTPGELFF,TGCGCCAGCAGCTTGGTGGGAGCCTCAACCCCCGGGGAGCTGTTTTTT
NA,TRBV7-8,TRBJ1-1,NA,CASSLFDRRIEAFF,TGTGCCAGCAGCTTATTCGACAGAAGGATTGAAGCTTTCTTT
NA,TRBV6-6,TRBJ1-1,NA,CASSPSGLPNTEAFF,TGTGCCAGCAGCCCCTCCGGACTGCCGAACACTGAAGCTTTCTTT
NA,TRBV7-9,TRBJ1-4,NA,CASSSSSATNEKLFF,TGTGCCAGCAGCTCCTCAAGTGCAACTAATGAAAAACTGTTTTTT
TRBD1,TRBV5-5,TRBJ2-7,NA,CASSLPGQSHEQYF,TGTGCCAGCAGCTTGCCGGGACAGAGCCACGAGCAGTACTTC
TRBD2,TRBV7-2,TRBJ2-7,once,CASSLVAGVVPYEQYF,TGTGCCAGCAGCTTAGTTGCGGGGGTGGTTCCGTACGAGCAGTACTTC